The 19 T cell receptor beta chains below were found in one sample sequenced in a study of prognosis after radiotherapy for stage I lung cancer. It was by two-round multiplex PCR that TCR beta CDR3 was amplified from genomic DNA. Initially, in first-round PCR, primers specific to each TRBV and TRBJ gene were used. TCRdb reprocessed the multiplex PCR reads with MiXCR, giving one entry per CDR3 protein. This sample has about 13,000 distinct CDR3 sequences, with 25% to 35% found just once. Sequences were derived from PBMCs, sampled before or after stereotactic body radiation therapy (not recorded which). These receptor sequences come from a donor of 50 years or more with non-small cell lung cancer.

With regard to this clonotype: Its ends do not fully match the called genes, so a read error is possible. V is TRBV5-6 and J is TRBJ1-6; D perhaps matches TRBD1 (5 bases). CDR1 is SGHDT, CDR2 YYEEEE, per germline. The CDR3 spans 18 residues. CDR3 bases: TGTGCCAGCAGCTTCAGGGCCCGGGGCCAGGGCCGTAATTCACCCCCCCACTTT. This sequence encodes CASSFRARGQGRNSPPHF.

This clonotype has a count of ten or more. The chain combines TRBV6-2 or TRBV6-3 with TRBJ2-2, with 13 bases that match TRBD2. Trimming at V came to 5 bases and at J to 8 bases, leaving 8 bases not matched to a gene. CDR3 length: 16 residues. Germline lookup yields CDR1 MNHEY and CDR2 SVGEGT. The CDR3 region is CASSPPRLAGGGELFF. In nucleotides, the CDR3 is TGTGCCAGCAGTCCTCCTCGACTAGCGGGAGGTGGGGAGCTGTTTTTT.

This clonotype was counted ten times or more. The V call is TRBV5-1, the J call TRBJ2-5; 7 nucleotides line up with TRBD2. The CDR3 covers 15 residues. Germline CDR1 SGHRS, CDR2 YFSETQ. The V and J ends lost 3 bases and 5 bases, in that order; junction bases with no gene match: 10. CDR3 sequence reads: CASSSLSGAGETQYF. The CDR3 DNA is TGCGCCAGCAGCTCTCTGTCGGGAGCGGGGGAGACCCAGTACTTC.

By share of the sample, this clonotype is medium-sized. The J gene is TRBJ2-3, the V gene TRBV20-1, with D possibly being TRBD1 (5 bases). Per germline, CDR1 DFQATT and CDR2 SNEGSKA (reference sequence). The CDR3 is 15 amino acids. Trimming pared 6 bases from V and 3 bases from J, leaving 19 bases between. DNA for the CDR3: TGCAGTGCAGGGGCCAGGGTTGCTGGAACAGATACGCAGTATTTT. As protein: CSAGARVAGTDTQYF.

This chain joins TRBV5-1 and TRBJ2-7; 9 bases fit TRBD2. V lost 5 bases to trimming and J lost 5 bases; unmatched junction nucleotides: 8. Germline lookup yields CDR1 SGHRS and CDR2 YFSETQ. The CDR3 loop spans 14 amino acids. CDR3 coding DNA: TGCGCCAGCAGAGAAAGACTAGCGGAAGACGAGCAGTACTTC. It encodes CASRERLAEDEQYF.

This clonotype was recorded at least ten times. The gene calls are TRBV28 and TRBJ1-2; TRBD1 might be the D (6 bases). The V end was cut by 4 bases, the J end by 5 bases, with 17 bases between. The CDR3 sequence is 15 residues long. The germline CDR1 and CDR2 sequences are MDHEN and SYDVKM. This CDR3 reads CASSSPLRGAYGYTF. The CDR3 DNA reads as TGTGCCAGCAGTTCCCCCCTCCGGGGGGCGTATGGCTACACCTTC.

This clonotype was seen at least ten times. This sequence joins TRBV20-1 and TRBJ1-4; D ambiguous. Germline V gene lookup returns CDR1 DFQATT and CDR2 SNEGSKA (reference sequence). The V gene lost 6 bases and the J gene lost 4 bases, with 6 bases spanning the gap. This CDR3 has 11 residues. The CDR3 DNA is TGCAGTGCCACTCTTAATGAAAAACTGTTTTTT. This translates into CSATLNEKLFF.

The CDR3: CASSSGGRGTEAFF. CDR3 sequence (DNA): TGTGCCAGCAGCTCGGGGGGCCGGGGGACTGAAGCTTTCTTT. The chain employs TRBV3-1 and TRBJ1-1; D is perhaps TRBD1 (6 bases). This CDR3 is 14 amino acids long. Germline assignment: CDR1 LGHDT and CDR2 YNNKEL (reference sequence). Trimming removed 5 bases at V and 5 bases at J, with 15 bases between. Drawing the rest from reference TRBV3-1 and TRBJ1-1, the complete variable domain is DTAVSQTPKYLVTQMGNDKSIKCEQNLGHDTMYWYKQDSKKFLKIMFSYNNKELIINETVPNRFSPKSPDKAHLNLHINSLELGDSAVYFCASSSGGRGTEAFFGQGTRLTVV.

This clonotype was recorded at least ten times. V is TRBV28 and J is TRBJ1-1, with D unresolved. The CDR3 contains 12 residues. Trimming took off 6 bases at V and 9 bases at J, with 14 bases between the two ends. Germline assignment: CDR1 MDHEN and CDR2 SYDVKM. CDR3 nucleotides: TGTGCCAGCAGCCCTAAACCCCGCCAAGCTTTCTTT. Translated, it gives CASSPKPRQAFF. Full variable domain (missing parts from reference TRBV28 and TRBJ1-1): DVKVTQSSRYLVKRTGEKVFLECVQDMDHENMFWYRQDPGLGLRLIYFSYDVKMKEKGDIPEGYSVSREKKERFSLILESASTNQTSMYLCASSPKPRQAFFGQGTRLTVV.

As concerns this clonotype: As the CDR3 is not closed by the conserved phenylalanine or tryptophan, this likely results from a read error. The CDR3 sequence is CATSRDKSEQYS. The CDR3 DNA sequence: TGTGCCACCAGCAGAGATAAGTCCGAGCAGTACTCC. This chain links TRBV15 with TRBJ2-7; D is unresolved. Looked up from germline, CDR1 is LNHNV and CDR2 is YYDKDF (reference sequence). The V gene lost 0 bases and the J gene lost 6 bases, with 6 bases spanning the gap. The CDR3 spans 12 residues.

This clonotype has ten or more counts. The chain carries TRBV5-5 and TRBJ2-7; the D gene is possibly TRBD2 (6 bases). The CDR3 consists of 14 residues. Trimming removed 4 bases from V and 0 bases from J, with 11 bases in between. Germline V CDR1 and CDR2: SGHKS, YYEKEE (reference sequence). CDR3 sequence reads: CASSPGTRSYEQYF. CDR3 nucleotides: TGTGCCAGCAGCCCGGGGACTCGCTCCTACGAGCAGTACTTC.

There are many counts of this clonotype. The chain recombines TRBV18 with TRBJ1-1; D unclear. The germline V and J ends were trimmed by 3 bases and 2 bases, with 13 bases remaining between them. The CDR3 loop spans 15 amino acids. Germline V gene lookup returns CDR1 KGHSH and CDR2 LQKENI. The CDR3: CASSPSGVVNTEAFF. The CDR3 region has the DNA TGTGCCAGCTCACCCTCTGGGGTAGTAAACACTGAAGCTTTCTTT.

Of note for this clonotype: A read error is the likely source, as a far larger clone sits one nucleotide away. The chain links TRBV6-4 to TRBJ1-1; D not certain. The CDR3 consists of 13 residues. CDR1 is MRHNA, CDR2 SNTAGT, per germline. This chain's CDR3 is CASKGRRYTQAFF. CDR3 nucleotide sequence: TGTGCCAGTAAAGGGCGACGGTACACTCAAGCTTTCTTT.

By sample share, this clonotype is medium-sized. The chain carries TRBV20-1 and TRBJ2-1, with D uncertain. Germline loops: CDR1 DFQATT, CDR2 SNEGSKA (reference sequence). The CDR3 consists of 16 residues. V was cut by 0 bases and J by 3 bases, with 15 bases left in between. The CDR3 bases are TGCAGTGCTAGAGACCTTAGCATAGTCGGCTACAATGAGCAGTTCTTC. It specifies CSARDLSIVGYNEQFF.

This clonotype was detected many times. The chain links TRBV24-1 to TRBJ1-5; D call uncertain. Germline-derived CDR1 and CDR2 are KGHDR and SFDVKD. V lost 6 bases and J lost 6, with 11 bases in between. This CDR3 has 13 amino acids. The chain's CDR3 is CATSRANTQPQHF. The CDR3 region has the DNA TGTGCCACCAGTCGGGCTAACACTCAGCCCCAGCATTTT.

As to this clonotype: A read error likely explains this, since a far larger clone differs by one base. The rearrangement links TRBV6-4 to TRBJ1-6; possible D gene TRBD1, 5 bases. The germline CDR1 and CDR2 sequences are MRHNA and SNTAGT. The CDR3 sequence is 16 residues long. The CDR3 sequence is CASSEKVGVSASPIHF. The CDR3 DNA reads as TGTGCCAGCAGTGAGAAAGTAGGGGTTAGTGCTTCACCCATCCACTTT.

This clonotype showed up many times. The chain links TRBV7-9 to TRBJ1-6; the match to TRBD1 covers 7 bases. There are 16 residues in the CDR3. The V gene's germline CDR1 is SEHNR and CDR2 FQNEAQ (reference sequence). The trim removed 3 bases at V and 6 bases at J, leaving 8 bases unmatched. The CDR3 reads CASSFLPGQFNSPLHF. In DNA, the CDR3 is TGTGCCAGCAGCTTCTTACCGGGACAGTTTAATTCACCCCTCCACTTT.

This clonotype is categorized as medium-sized (0.01 to 0.1%). The chain couples TRBV6-5 to TRBJ1-6, with D possibly TRBD1 on 6 matching bases. CDR1 MNHEY and CDR2 SVGAGI come from the germline V gene. Trimming removed 5 bases at V and 0 bases at J, with 11 bases between. CDR3 size: 16 residues. The CDR3 is CASSAGVSSYNSPLHF. The CDR3 coding sequence is TGTGCCAGCAGTGCAGGGGTTAGCTCCTATAATTCACCCCTCCACTTT.

As concerns this clonotype: One end of the junction fails to match germline, which may point to a read error. The rearrangement uses TRBV7-9 and TRBJ2-2; no clear D. The length of the CDR3 is 12 residues. The germline V gene encodes CDR1 SEHNR and CDR2 FQNEAQ (reference sequence). Here the CDR3 reads CDSSLANGELFF. CDR3 nucleotides: TGTGACAGCAGCTTAGCCAACGGGGAGCTGTTTTTT.